This is a list of T cell receptor beta chains from one sample in a study of T cells in Graves' hyperthyroidism and ophthalmopathy. One entry per CDR3 protein results from TCRdb running MiXCR on the multiplex PCR reads. Among roughly 740,000 distinct CDR3 sequences listed, 16% were seen once. Specimen: blood. The receptors originated from a man aged 18 to 30 with Graves' hyperthyroidism. Each CDR3 is given with its conserved first and last residue. A D gene is named only where the DNA matches it firmly. Size tells how often a clone was seen (once, few, many) or the class of an expanded clone, and some rows leave it out.

abundance	v_gene	len	d_gene	j_gene	CDR3aa	CDR3nt
many	TRBV10-3	13	TRBD1	TRBJ2-7	CASRGAGGGKQYF	TGTGCCTCCCGAGGGGCAGGGGGCGGCAAGCAGTACTTC
.	TRBV20-1	14	.	TRBJ2-5	CSARRVAEGETQYF	TGCAGTGCTAGGCGGGTAGCGGAGGGGGAGACCCAGTACTTC
many	TRBV7-9	15	TRBD2	TRBJ2-2	CASSTLAVVTGELFF	TGTGCCAGCAGCACCCTAGCGGTGGTCACCGGGGAGCTGTTTTTT
.	TRBV7-9	15	TRBD1	TRBJ1-6	CASSGGGRFVSPLHF	TGTGCCAGCTCAGGGGGAGGCAGATTCGTTTCACCCCTCCACTTT
many	TRBV6-5	13	.	TRBJ2-7	CASSYAQGGEQYF	TGTGCCAGCAGTTACGCACAGGGTGGCGAGCAGTACTTC
.	TRBV10-3	14	.	TRBJ1-2	CAIRGGLLSYGYTF	TGTGCCATCAGGGGGGGACTTTTGAGCTATGGCTACACCTTC
many	TRBV28	15	.	TRBJ2-5	CASSHTGFVGETQYF	TGTGCCAGCAGCCACACAGGGTTTGTAGGGGAGACCCAGTACTTC
many	TRBV7-2	15	.	TRBJ2-7	CASSSYFSTVGEQYF	TGTGCCAGCAGCTCTTACTTTTCTACGGTGGGCGAGCAGTACTTC
few	TRBV7-9	15	TRBD2	TRBJ2-1	CASSNTSGRYYEQFF	TGTGCCAGCAGCAATACTAGCGGGAGGTACTATGAGCAGTTCTTC
.	TRBV24-1	15	TRBD1	TRBJ1-1	CATSDSTGTRPEAFF	TGTGCCACCAGTGATTCGACAGGGACCCGGCCTGAAGCTTTCTTT
.	TRBV10-3	18	TRBD1	TRBJ2-6	CAIPAGDREVSGANVLTF	TGTGCCATCCCCGCTGGGGACAGGGAAGTTAGTGGGGCCAACGTCCTGACTTTC
.	TRBV7-9	14	TRBD1	TRBJ1-2	CASSSLDRVNGYTF	TGTGCCAGCAGCTCCCTGGACAGGGTGAATGGCTACACCTTC